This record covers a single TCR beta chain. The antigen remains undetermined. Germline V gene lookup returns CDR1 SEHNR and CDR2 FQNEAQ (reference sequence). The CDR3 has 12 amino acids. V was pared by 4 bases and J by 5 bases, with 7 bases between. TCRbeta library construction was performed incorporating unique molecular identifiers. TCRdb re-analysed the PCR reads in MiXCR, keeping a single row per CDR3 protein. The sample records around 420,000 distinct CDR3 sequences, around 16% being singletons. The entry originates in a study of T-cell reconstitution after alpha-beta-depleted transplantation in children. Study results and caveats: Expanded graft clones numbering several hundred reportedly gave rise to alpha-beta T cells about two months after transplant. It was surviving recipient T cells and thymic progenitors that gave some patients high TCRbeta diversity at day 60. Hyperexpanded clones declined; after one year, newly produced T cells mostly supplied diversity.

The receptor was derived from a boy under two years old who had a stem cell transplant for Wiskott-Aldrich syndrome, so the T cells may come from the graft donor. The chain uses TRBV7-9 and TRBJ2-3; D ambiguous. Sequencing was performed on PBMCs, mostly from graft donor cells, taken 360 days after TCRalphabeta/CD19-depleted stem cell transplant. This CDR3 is CASSSQRDTQYF. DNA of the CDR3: TGTGCCAGCAGCTCCCAGCGAGATACGCAGTATTTT.